A selection of T cell receptor beta chains follows, all from one sample in a study of blood T cell repertoires in COVID-19. TCRdb keeps only in-frame clones here, not all; method: immunoSEQ multiplex PCR. The sample includes more than 250,000 clones, 70% to 90% of them seen just once. The material sequenced was peripheral blood. These receptors originate from a man aged 45-65 years with active or convalescent COVID-19. CDR3s include the opening cysteine and the closing phenylalanine or tryptophan. The D gene is left open where the match is weak. For some rows the clone size is stated as once, few or many, or as a class when expanded; others skip it.

TGTGCCAGCAGCACCTACAGGGGAGTTAACACAGATACGCAGTATTTT | CASSTYRGVNTDTQYF | TRBJ2-3 | TRBV7-9 | . | TRBD1
TGTGCCAGTAGTCCTACAGGGGGCAAAAACATTCAGTACTTC | CASSPTGGKNIQYF | TRBJ2-4 | TRBV19 | . | TRBD1
TGTGCCAGCAGCTTAGACTCGAACACCGGGGAGCTGTTTTTT | CASSLDSNTGELFF | TRBJ2-2 | TRBV7-9 | . | .
TGTGCCAGCAAAGCCGACAGGGGCACTGGCTACACCTTC | CASKADRGTGYTF | TRBJ1-2 | TRBV6-5 | . | TRBD1
TGTGCCTGGAGTCGAGGGACAGGGGGCTATGGCTACACCTTC | CAWSRGTGGYGYTF | TRBJ1-2 | TRBV30 | once | TRBD1
TGCGCCAGCAGCCCTGTCGCGGGGGATTACTTCTACGAGCAGTACTTC | CASSPVAGDYFYEQYF | TRBJ2-7 | TRBV5-1 | . | TRBD2
TGTGCCAGCAGCCAGAACACTGAAGCTTTCTTT | CASSQNTEAFF | TRBJ1-1 | TRBV7-9 | . | .
TGTGCCAGCAGCCCGGGACAGGGAAATCAGCCCCAGCATTTT | CASSPGQGNQPQHF | TRBJ1-5 | TRBV5-5 | . | TRBD1
TGTGCCAGCAGCTTAGCGGGGATCTCCACCGGGGAGCTGTTTTTT | CASSLAGISTGELFF | TRBJ2-2 | TRBV11-2 | . | .
TGTGCCAGCAGCCAACCAGGACTAGCGTCCCAAGAGACCCAGTACTTC | CASSQPGLASQETQYF | TRBJ2-5 | TRBV4-2 | . | TRBD2
TGTGCCAGCAGCCCACGGGCGGGAGGGCCGGAGACCCAGTACTTC | CASSPRAGGPETQYF | TRBJ2-5 | TRBV7-9 | . | TRBD2
TGTGCCAGCACCCCCTCGCGAAATCAGCCCCAGCATTTT | CASTPSRNQPQHF | TRBJ1-5 | TRBV7-8 | . | .
TGTGCCAGCAGCTTGACAGGGGGCGCGGCTGGAAACACCATATATTTT | CASSLTGGAAGNTIYF | TRBJ1-3 | TRBV5-6 | . | TRBD1
TGTGCCAGCAGTTTAATAACAGGGGACGGCTACACCTTC | CASSLITGDGYTF | TRBJ1-2 | TRBV28 | few | TRBD1
TGTGCCACCAGTGAGCCGGGGACAGGGAAAACCTATGAGCAGTTCTTC | CATSEPGTGKTYEQFF | TRBJ2-1 | TRBV24-1 | . | TRBD1
TGTGCCAGCCGCGGCGGGTGGACTAGCGGGATCGATGAGCAGTTCTTC | CASRGGWTSGIDEQFF | TRBJ2-1 | TRBV25-1 | . | TRBD2
TGTGCCAGCAGCTTGATCGGCCAGGAAAACTCTGGAAACACCATATATTTT | CASSLIGQENSGNTIYF | TRBJ1-3 | TRBV5-6 | . | .
TGTGCCAGCAGCTCGACGGGCTACGAGCAGTACTTC | CASSSTGYEQYF | TRBJ2-7 | TRBV9 | . | .
TGTGGCGATCTGATGGCAGCGAAGCCTGAAAGCATTCAGTACTTC | CGDLMAAKPESIQYF | TRBJ2-4 | TRBV10-3 | . | .
TGTGCCACCCGACTAGCGGGAAGCACAGATACGCAGTATTTT | CATRLAGSTDTQYF | TRBJ2-3 | TRBV19 | . | TRBD2
TGTGCCAGTCGTGATTCCGGGACTAGCGGGAACTACGAGCAGTACTTC | CASRDSGTSGNYEQYF | TRBJ2-7 | TRBV19 | . | TRBD2
TGTGCCAGTAGTATGGCAGGGCCCAGCAATCAGCCCCAGCATTTT | CASSMAGPSNQPQHF | TRBJ1-5 | TRBV19 | . | .
TGTGCCAGCAGTCCAGACAGGGGGTACTATGGCTACACCTTC | CASSPDRGYYGYTF | TRBJ1-2 | TRBV28 | . | TRBD1
TGTGCCAGTAGTATAGGGGAGGCTAGCGGGAGAGAAGCAGATACGCAGTATTTT | CASSIGEASGREADTQYF | TRBJ2-3 | TRBV19 | . | TRBD2
TGTGCCAGCAGCCTCAAGGGGTCTAACTATGGCTACACCTTC | CASSLKGSNYGYTF | TRBJ1-2 | TRBV6-5 | . | .
TGCGCCAGCAGTGACCCAAACACTGAAGCTTTCTTT | CASSDPNTEAFF | TRBJ1-1 | TRBV10-2 | . | .
TGTGCCAGCAGCCGGCGGAGGGCCACAGAAGATACGCAGTATTTT | CASSRRRATEDTQYF | TRBJ2-3 | TRBV7-9 | . | .
TGTGCCAGCAGTGCCTTCTGGGCTAGCGGGAACTACAATGAGCAGTTCTTC | CASSAFWASGNYNEQFF | TRBJ2-1 | TRBV2 | once | TRBD2
TGTGCCAGCAGCGACAGAGCCAACTATGGCTACACCTTC | CASSDRANYGYTF | TRBJ1-2 | TRBV6-5 | . | .
TGTGCCAGCAGTTTATCACAGGGGAACTATGGCTACACCTTC | CASSLSQGNYGYTF | TRBJ1-2 | TRBV27 | once | TRBD1
TGTGCCATCAGTGTCGGCTCTGGGGCCAACGTCCTGACTTTC | CAISVGSGANVLTF | TRBJ2-6 | TRBV10-3 | . | .
TGTGCCAGCAGCTCTCCCAGAACCTACGAGCAGTACTTC | CASSSPRTYEQYF | TRBJ2-7 | TRBV11-2 | . | .
TGCGCCAGCAATCTTCCCCGGACTAGCGGGATATACGAGCAGTACTTC | CASNLPRTSGIYEQYF | TRBJ2-7 | TRBV10-1 | . | TRBD2
TGTGCCAGCAGCCGGGGGGGTCAGCCCCAGCATTTT | CASSRGGQPQHF | TRBJ1-5 | TRBV6-2/TRBV6-3 | . | .
TGTGCCAGCAGCTTAGGGACAGCTTATGGCTACACCTTC | CASSLGTAYGYTF | TRBJ1-2 | TRBV11-2 | . | .
TGTGCCAGCAGCTTTGACAGGGGAAGTGAAAAACTGTTTTTT | CASSFDRGSEKLFF | TRBJ1-4 | TRBV2 | few | TRBD1
TGTGCCAGCTCACCGGCGGAGCAGGTGCGGGGTTGCACCTTC | CASSPAEQVRGCTF | TRBJ1-2 | TRBV18 | few | .
TGCAGCGTAAACAGGGGGGGGGAGCTGTTTTTT | CSVNRGGELFF | TRBJ2-2 | TRBV29-1 | . | TRBD1